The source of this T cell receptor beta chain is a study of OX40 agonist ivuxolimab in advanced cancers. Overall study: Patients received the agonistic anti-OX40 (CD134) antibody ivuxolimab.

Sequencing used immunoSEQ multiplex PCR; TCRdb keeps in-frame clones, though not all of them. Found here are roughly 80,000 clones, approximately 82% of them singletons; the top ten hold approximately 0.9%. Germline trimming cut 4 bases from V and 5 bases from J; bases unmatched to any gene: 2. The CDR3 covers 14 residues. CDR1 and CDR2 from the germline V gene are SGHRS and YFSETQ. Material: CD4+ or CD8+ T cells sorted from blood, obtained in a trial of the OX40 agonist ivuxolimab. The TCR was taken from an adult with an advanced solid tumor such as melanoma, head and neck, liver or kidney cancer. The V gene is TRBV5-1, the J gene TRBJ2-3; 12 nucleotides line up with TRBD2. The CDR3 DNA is TGCGCCAGCAGCCTGACTAGCGGGGGAGATACGCAGTATTTT. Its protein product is CASSLTSGGDTQYF.